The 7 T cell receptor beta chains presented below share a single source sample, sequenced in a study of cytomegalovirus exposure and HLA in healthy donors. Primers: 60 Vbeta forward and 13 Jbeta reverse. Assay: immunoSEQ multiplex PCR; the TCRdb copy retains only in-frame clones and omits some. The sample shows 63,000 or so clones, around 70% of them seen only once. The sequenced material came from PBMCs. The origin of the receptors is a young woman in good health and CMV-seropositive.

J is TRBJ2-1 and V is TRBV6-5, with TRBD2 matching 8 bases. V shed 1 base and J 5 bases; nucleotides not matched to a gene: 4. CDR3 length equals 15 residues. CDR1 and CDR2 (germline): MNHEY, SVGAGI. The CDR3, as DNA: TGTGCCAGCAGTTACTTCACTAGCGGACACAATGAGCAGTTCTTC. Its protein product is CASSYFTSGHNEQFF.

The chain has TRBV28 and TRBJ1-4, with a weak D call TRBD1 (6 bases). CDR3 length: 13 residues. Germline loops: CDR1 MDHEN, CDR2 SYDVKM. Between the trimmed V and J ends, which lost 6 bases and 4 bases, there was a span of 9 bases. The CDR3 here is CASRGAFNEKLFF. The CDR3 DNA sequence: TGTGCCAGCAGGGGGGCTTTTAATGAAAAACTGTTTTTT. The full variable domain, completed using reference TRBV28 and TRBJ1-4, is DVKVTQSSRYLVKRTGEKVFLECVQDMDHENMFWYRQDPGLGLRLIYFSYDVKMKEKGDIPEGYSVSREKKERFSLILESASTNQTSMYLCASRGAFNEKLFFGSGTQLSVL.

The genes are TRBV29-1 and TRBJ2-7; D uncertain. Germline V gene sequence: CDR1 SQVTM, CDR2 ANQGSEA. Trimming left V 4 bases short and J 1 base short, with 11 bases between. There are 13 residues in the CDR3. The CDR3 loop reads CSVGLPASYEQYF. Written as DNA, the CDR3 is TGCAGCGTTGGATTACCAGCGTCCTACGAGCAGTACTTC.

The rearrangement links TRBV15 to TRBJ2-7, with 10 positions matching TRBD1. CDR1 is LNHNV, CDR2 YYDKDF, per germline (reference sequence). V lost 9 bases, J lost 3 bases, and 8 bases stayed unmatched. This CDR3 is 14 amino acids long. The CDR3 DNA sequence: TGTGCCACTACGCCGGACAGGGGGGGCTACGAGCAGTACTTC. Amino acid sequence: CATTPDRGGYEQYF.

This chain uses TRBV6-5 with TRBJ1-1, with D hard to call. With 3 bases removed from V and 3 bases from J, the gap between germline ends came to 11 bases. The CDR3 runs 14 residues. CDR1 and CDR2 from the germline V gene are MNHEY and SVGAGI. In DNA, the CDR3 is TGTGCCAGCAGTTATAGTAGGAGGGACACTGAAGCTTTCTTT. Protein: CASSYSRRDTEAFF.

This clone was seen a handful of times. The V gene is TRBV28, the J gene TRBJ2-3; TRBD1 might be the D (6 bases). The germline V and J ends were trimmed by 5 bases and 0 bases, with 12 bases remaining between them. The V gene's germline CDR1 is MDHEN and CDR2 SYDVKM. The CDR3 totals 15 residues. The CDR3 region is CASSLFTGSTDTQYF. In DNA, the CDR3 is TGTGCCAGCAGTCTCTTCACAGGGAGCACAGATACGCAGTATTTT.

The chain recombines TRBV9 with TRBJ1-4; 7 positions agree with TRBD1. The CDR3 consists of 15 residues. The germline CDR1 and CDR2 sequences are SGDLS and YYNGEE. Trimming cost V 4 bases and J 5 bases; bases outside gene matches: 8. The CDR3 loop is CASSLLDRENEKLFF. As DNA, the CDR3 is TGTGCCAGCAGCCTCTTAGACAGGGAAAATGAAAAACTGTTTTTT. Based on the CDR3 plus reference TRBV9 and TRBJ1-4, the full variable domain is DSGVTQTPKHLITATGQRVTLRCSPRSGDLSVYWYQQSLDQGLQFLIQYYNGEERAKGNILERFSAQQFPDLHSELNLSSLELGDSALYFCASSLLDRENEKLFFGSGTQLSVL.